The 24 T cell receptor beta chains below all came from one sample that was sequenced in a study of cytomegalovirus exposure and HLA in healthy donors. It was with 60 Vbeta and 13 Jbeta primers that the PCR ran. The table came from immunoSEQ multiplex PCR; TCRdb's copy has only in-frame clones and leaves some out. The data contain tens of thousands of clones, roughly 80% of them singletons. The sequencing input was PBMCs. These TCRs come from a middle-aged woman in good health and CMV-seropositive.

This clone was picked up a small number of times. V and J are TRBV28 and TRBJ1-5, with 8 positions matching TRBD1. The germline CDR1 and CDR2 sequences are MDHEN and SYDVKM. This CDR3 comprises 13 residues. After removal of 8 bases from V and 5 bases from J, the junction contained 5 bases not matched to a gene. The CDR3 nucleotides read TGTGCCAGCGAGGGACAGGAATATCAGCCCCAGCATTTT. The encoded protein is CASEGQEYQPQHF.

This chain joins TRBV28 and TRBJ1-2; D unclear. The CDR3 has 16 residues. CDR1 and CDR2 (germline): MDHEN, SYDVKM. Trimming pared 3 bases from V and 4 bases from J, leaving 18 bases between. CDR3: CASSFEFDSGGYGYTF. The DNA for the CDR3 is TGTGCCAGCAGTTTTGAGTTTGACTCGGGTGGCTATGGCTACACCTTC.

V is TRBV27 and J is TRBJ2-2; D is uncertain. V was cut by 4 bases and J by 0 bases, with 12 bases left in between. Germline CDR1 MNHEY, CDR2 SMNVEV (reference sequence). The CDR3 is made up of 16 amino acids. In nucleotides, the CDR3 is TGTGCCAGCAGTTCAGCCAGGTTCTCGAACACCGGGGAGCTGTTTTTT. Residues: CASSSARFSNTGELFF.

The sample holds one count of this clone. V gene TRBV5-1 combines with J gene TRBJ1-1; 9 bases are shared with TRBD1. This CDR3 comprises 16 residues. The V gene end was trimmed by 0 bases and the J gene end by 0 bases; junction bases not matched to a gene: 3. Germline V gene data show CDR1 as SGHRS and CDR2 as YFSETQ. For the CDR3, the DNA is TGCGCCAGCAGCTTGGTAGGGACAGGGATGAACACTGAAGCTTTCTTT. It is translated as CASSLVGTGMNTEAFF. Using reference TRBV5-1 and TRBJ1-1 for the parts outside the CDR3, the full variable domain is KAGVTQTPRYLIKTRGQQVTLSCSPISGHRSVSWYQQTPGQGLQFLFEYFSETQRNKGNFPGRFSGRQFSNSRSEMNVSTLELGDSALYLCASSLVGTGMNTEAFFGQGTRLTVV.

The chain links TRBV6-1 to TRBJ1-5; D not certain. The germline V gene has CDR1 MNHNS and CDR2 SASEGT. The V end lost 5 bases, the J end lost 0 bases, and 14 bases lay between the germline ends. This CDR3 is built from 16 residues. The CDR3 loop is CASSKEPLNSNQPQHF. DNA of the CDR3: TGTGCCAGCAGTAAAGAACCTCTAAATAGCAATCAGCCCCAGCATTTT.

This clone showed up just a few times. This chain joins TRBV11-2 and TRBJ2-1; 9 bases align to TRBD2. This CDR3 is 17 amino acids long. The ends lost 5 bases at V and 7 bases at J; junction bases unmatched: 15. Germline lookup yields CDR1 SGHAT and CDR2 FQNNGV. The CDR3 spells CASSTVRAGGPGNEQFF. Written as DNA, the CDR3 is TGTGCCAGCAGCACGGTTAGGGCGGGAGGGCCAGGGAATGAGCAGTTCTTC.

The sample holds one count of this clone. The rearrangement links TRBV7-8 to TRBJ1-1; the match to TRBD1 covers 9 bases. The V and J ends lost 5 bases and 8 bases, in that order; junction bases with no gene match: 12. Germline V lookup: CDR1 SGHVS, CDR2 FQNEAQ. The length of the CDR3 is 15 residues. CDR3 sequence (DNA): TGTGCCAGCAGCCTCGCCGGGACAGGGTATAAAGAAGCTTTCTTT. Translated: CASSLAGTGYKEAFF.

The rearrangement joins TRBV6-1 to TRBJ2-1; tentatively, D is TRBD2 (5 bases). V lost 6 bases and J lost 8, with 17 bases in between. Looked up from germline, CDR1 is MNHNS and CDR2 is SASEGT. CDR3 length: 14 residues. CDR3 loop: CASRNQVPRDEQFF. CDR3 DNA sequence: TGTGCCAGCAGGAATCAGGTGCCGAGGGATGAGCAGTTCTTC.

The chain recombines TRBV27 with TRBJ2-1; 7 positions match TRBD1. The V segment lost 5 bases and the J segment 4 bases; nucleotides outside the gene matches: 14. CDR3 length: 17 residues. In germline, CDR1 is MNHEY, CDR2 SMNVEV (reference sequence). Written as DNA, the CDR3 is TGTGCCAGCAGTCCCCCCACCCACAGGGGAAGATACAATGAGCAGTTCTTC. This translates into CASSPPTHRGRYNEQFF.

J is TRBJ2-5 and V is TRBV6-6; D is ambiguous. V was shortened by 5 bases and J by 0 bases, with 13 bases between the two germline ends. CDR1 is MNHNY, CDR2 SVGAGI, per germline (reference sequence). CDR3 length equals 15 residues. The CDR3: CASSKRRVNQETQYF. The CDR3 DNA reads as TGTGCCAGCAGTAAACGTAGAGTTAACCAAGAGACCCAGTACTTC.

J is TRBJ2-5 and V is TRBV2, with 7 bases matching TRBD1. Germline CDR1 and CDR2: SNHLY and FYNNEI. This CDR3 comprises 13 residues. V was pared by 4 bases and J by 3 bases, with 2 bases of the junction left unmatched. The CDR3 sequence: CASSGDSEETQYF. In nucleotides, the CDR3 is TGTGCCAGCAGTGGGGACAGTGAAGAGACCCAGTACTTC.

The chain links TRBV19 to TRBJ1-1, with 7 bases aligning to TRBD1. This CDR3 has 15 residues. Trimming cost V 5 bases and J 6 bases; bases outside gene matches: 12. Germline-derived CDR1 and CDR2 are LNHDA and SQIVND (reference sequence). For the CDR3, the DNA is TGTGCCAGTAGTCTCCGAACGGGGACAGACGCTGAAGCTTTCTTT. This gives the protein CASSLRTGTDAEAFF.

Only one count was recorded for this clone. V is TRBV19 and J is TRBJ2-6; D possibly corresponds to TRBD1 (6 bases). The germline V gene encodes CDR1 LNHDA and CDR2 SQIVND (reference sequence). V lost 7 bases and J lost 1, with 14 bases in between. The CDR3 totals 16 residues. The CDR3 DNA follows: TGTGCCAGTACGGTCGGACAGCCTTCTGGGGCCAACGTCCTGACTTTC. It translates to CASTVGQPSGANVLTF.

The J gene is TRBJ2-1, the V gene TRBV27, with D hard to call. CDR1 and CDR2 from the germline V gene are MNHEY and SMNVEV (reference sequence). CDR3 length equals 13 residues. The V and J ends lost 10 bases and 8 bases respectively, with 18 bases between them. Here the CDR3 reads CANLLNTPDEQFF. The CDR3 DNA follows: TGTGCCAACCTGCTCAACACCCCCGATGAGCAGTTCTTC.

The V call is TRBV7-2, the J call TRBJ1-1; 8 positions agree with TRBD1. Looked up from germline, CDR1 is SGHTA and CDR2 is FQGNSA. The CDR3 has 15 residues. V lost 5 bases to trimming and J lost 3 bases; unmatched junction nucleotides: 8. This chain's CDR3 is CASSRTGGRDTEAFF. In DNA form, the CDR3 reads TGTGCCAGCAGCCGTACAGGGGGAAGGGACACTGAAGCTTTCTTT.

This clone was seen a single time. The gene calls are TRBV15 and TRBJ2-1, with TRBD2 identical over 7 bases. The CDR3 contains 17 residues. Germline V gene lookup returns CDR1 LNHNV and CDR2 YYDKDF (reference sequence). The junction had 9 bases not matched to a gene; V was cut back by 0 bases and J by 4 bases. CDR3 bases: TGTGCCACCAGCAGAGATTATGGCGGGAGAGAATACAATGAGCAGTTCTTC. Its protein product is CATSRDYGGREYNEQFF.

The J gene is TRBJ2-7, the V gene TRBV6-1; 7 nucleotides line up with TRBD2. Unmatched junction bases numbered 10, after V lost 1 base and J lost 4 bases. The CDR3 totals 16 residues. Germline V CDR1 and CDR2: MNHNS, SASEGT. The CDR3 sequence: CASSEGGWASGYEQYF. In DNA form, the CDR3 reads TGTGCCAGCAGTGAAGGGGGGTGGGCTAGCGGTTACGAGCAGTACTTC.

The chain links TRBV28 to TRBJ2-1; D might be TRBD2 (6 bases). Trimming took 6 bases from V and 0 from J, leaving 12 bases between them. The CDR3 is made up of 15 amino acids. Germline CDR1 and CDR2: MDHEN and SYDVKM. The CDR3 nucleotides read TGTGCCAGCAGCCCCGGGACTTTCTCCTACAATGAGCAGTTCTTC. Residues: CASSPGTFSYNEQFF.

V usage is TRBV7-3 and J usage is TRBJ2-1; tentatively, D is TRBD2 (7 bases). V lost 2 bases to trimming and J lost 0 bases, with 14 bases between them. There are 17 residues in the CDR3. Germline loops: CDR1 SGHTA, CDR2 FQGTGA. CDR3 protein: CASSLSAGASSYNEQFF. The DNA for the CDR3 is TGTGCCAGCAGCTTATCGGCGGGGGCGAGCTCCTACAATGAGCAGTTCTTC.

This sequence joins TRBV30 and TRBJ2-3; 10 bases agree with TRBD2. The CDR3 totals 15 residues. Germline lookup yields CDR1 GTSNPN and CDR2 SVGIG (reference sequence). After removal of 2 bases from V and 2 bases from J, the junction contained 4 bases not matched to a gene. For the CDR3, the DNA is TGTGCCTGGAGTCCCGGGACTAGCGCCACAGATACGCAGTATTTT. Translating gives CAWSPGTSATDTQYF.

The V gene is TRBV2, the J gene TRBJ2-3, with TRBD2 matching over 9 bases. The CDR3 consists of 15 residues. With V trimmed by 6 bases and J by 1 base, 5 bases remained unmatched. Germline V gives CDR1 SNHLY, CDR2 FYNNEI. The CDR3 loop is CASSATSGRTDTQYF. The CDR3 nucleotides are TGTGCCAGCAGCGCGACTAGCGGTCGCACAGATACGCAGTATTTT.

The chain has TRBV28 and TRBJ2-7; maybe TRBD2 (5 bases). Germline V gives CDR1 MDHEN, CDR2 SYDVKM. The CDR3 has 14 amino acids. Trimming stripped 1 base from V and 2 bases from J, with 9 bases between. CDR3 sequence: CASSLYRGTYEQYF. The DNA for the CDR3 is TGTGCCAGCAGTTTATACCGAGGGACCTACGAGCAGTACTTC.

The CDR3 is CASSVGSRRGSDEQFF. The CDR3 bases are TGTGCCAGCAGCGTAGGATCCCGCAGGGGATCTGATGAGCAGTTCTTC. The gene calls are TRBV9 and TRBJ2-1, with D possibly matching TRBD1 (6 bases). The CDR3 is 16 amino acids. Germline values: CDR1 SGDLS, CDR2 YYNGEE. V was clipped by 0 bases and J by 8 bases, with 18 bases between them.

The gene calls are TRBV25-1 and TRBJ2-7, with a possible D match to TRBD1 (5 bases). The germline V gene has CDR1 MGHDK and CDR2 SYGVNS. The CDR3 sequence is 14 residues long. Trimming pared 2 bases from V and 3 bases from J, leaving 11 bases between. CDR3 region: CASSEIDRSYEQYF. CDR3 coding DNA: TGTGCCAGCAGTGAAATTGACAGAAGCTACGAGCAGTACTTC.